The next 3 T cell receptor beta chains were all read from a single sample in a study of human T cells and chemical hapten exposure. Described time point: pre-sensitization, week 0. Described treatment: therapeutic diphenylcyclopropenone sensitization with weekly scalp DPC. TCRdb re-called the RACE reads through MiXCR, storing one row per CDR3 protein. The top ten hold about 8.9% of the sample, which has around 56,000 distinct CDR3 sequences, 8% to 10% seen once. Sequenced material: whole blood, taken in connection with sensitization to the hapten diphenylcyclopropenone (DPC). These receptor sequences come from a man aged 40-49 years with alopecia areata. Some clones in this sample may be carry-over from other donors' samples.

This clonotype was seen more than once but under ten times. The CDR3 reads CATSGTGTGLTDTQYF. DNA of the CDR3: TGTGCCACCAGTGGCACCGGGACAGGCTTGACAGATACGCAGTATTTT. The J gene is TRBJ2-3, the V gene TRBV24-1, with TRBD1 identical over 8 bases. Per the germline V gene, CDR1 is KGHDR and CDR2 is SFDVKD. This CDR3 comprises 16 residues. V shed 5 bases, J shed 3 bases, and the junction held 9 bases outside the gene matches.

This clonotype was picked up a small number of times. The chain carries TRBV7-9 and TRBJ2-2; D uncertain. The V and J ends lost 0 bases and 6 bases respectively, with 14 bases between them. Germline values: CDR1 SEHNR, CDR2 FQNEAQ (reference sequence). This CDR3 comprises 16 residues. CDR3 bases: TGTGCCAGCAGCTTAGCAGAAATACTATTCCCCGGGGAGCTGTTTTTT. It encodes CASSLAEILFPGELFF.

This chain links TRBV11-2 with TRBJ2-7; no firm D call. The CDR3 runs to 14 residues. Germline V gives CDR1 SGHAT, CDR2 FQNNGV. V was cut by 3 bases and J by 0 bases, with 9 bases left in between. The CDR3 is CASSFFGASYEQYF. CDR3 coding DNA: TGTGCCAGCAGCTTCTTCGGCGCCTCCTACGAGCAGTACTTC.